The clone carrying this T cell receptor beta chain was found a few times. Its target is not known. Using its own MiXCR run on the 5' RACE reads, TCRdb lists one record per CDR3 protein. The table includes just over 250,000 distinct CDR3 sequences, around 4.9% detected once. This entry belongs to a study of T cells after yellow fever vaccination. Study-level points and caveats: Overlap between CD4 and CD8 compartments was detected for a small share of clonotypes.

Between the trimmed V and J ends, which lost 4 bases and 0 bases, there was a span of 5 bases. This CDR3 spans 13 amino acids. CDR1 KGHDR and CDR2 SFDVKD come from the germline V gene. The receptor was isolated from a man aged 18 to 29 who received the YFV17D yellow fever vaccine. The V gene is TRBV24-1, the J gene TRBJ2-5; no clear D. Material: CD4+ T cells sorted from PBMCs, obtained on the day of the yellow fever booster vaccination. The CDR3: CATSEYNQETQYF. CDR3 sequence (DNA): TGTGCCACCAGTGAATATAACCAAGAGACCCAGTACTTC.